The clone carrying this T cell receptor beta chain was recorded only once. Its antigen is unknown. Other nucleotide sequences in the sample specify the same CDR3. The data were obtained in a study of shared clonotypes between healthy human individuals. Turning to the study itself: The plates for each donor numbered three CD4 naive, three CD4 memory, two CD8 naive and one CD8 memory.

Naivety among CD8 cells was defined by CD45RO negativity and positive CCR7 selection, thereby excluding terminally differentiated effector memory CD45RA+ cells. Healthy adults negative for HIV, lacking recent acute infections or vaccinations, served as donors. Here immunoSEQ multiplex PCR was the method, and the copy in TCRdb shows in-frame clones only, minus some. This table holds some 630,000 clones, roughly 95% found once. Study-wide points: Non-shared clonotypes had lower generation probabilities than clonotypes shared by all four sorted-subset donors.

This receptor was identified in a woman aged 30 to 39 in good health. The specimen sequenced was naive CD8+ T cells sorted from blood.

CDR3 coding DNA: TGTGCCAGCTCACCCGACAGCTACGAGCAGTACTTC. It encodes CASSPDSYEQYF. The gene calls are TRBV18 and TRBJ2-7; tentatively, D is TRBD1 (5 bases). V was pared by 3 bases and J by 3 bases, with 6 bases between. Germline-derived CDR1 and CDR2 are KGHSH and LQKENI. The CDR3 length is 12 residues.